This T cell receptor beta chain was identified during a study of CD8+ T cells in alopecia areata (dated by TCRdb to 2017 to 2018). Concerning the study at large: Treated patients were enrolled in an open-label pilot trial of oral tofacitinib at 5 to 10 mg twice daily for moderate-to-severe alopecia areata. Scalp tissue and sorted CD4+ and CD8+ peripheral blood T cells from patchy and totalis/universalis alopecia areata patients and from healthy controls were covered by human TCRbeta sequencing. High-throughput TCRbeta sequencing was used to examine T cell clonal expansion in alopecia areata in both the C3H/HeJ mouse model and human patients. Tofacitinib-treated patients had biopsies at baseline and at 4 and 24 weeks of treatment, with a later scalp biopsy in several patients. Tofacitinib was administered for 6 to 18 months, and 6 months of follow-up off drug were then conducted to assess delayed response and recurrence. RNA was extracted with the PAXgene miRNA kit for fixed scalp, the miRNeasy kit for PBMCs, and the RNeasy kit for mouse skin. TCRbeta CDR3 regions were amplified by immunoSEQ multiplex PCR with 35 Vbeta forward and 13 Jbeta reverse primers. Clonality in the scalp was compared among normal scalp (n=4), patchy alopecia areata scalp (n=8), and alopecia totalis/universalis scalp (n=8).

The library was made by the immunoSEQ multiplex PCR assay. For TCR sequencing, RNA was extracted from every sample and reverse transcribed into cDNA to serve as template. SuperScript III was used for first-strand cDNA synthesis, primed with a 2:1 mix of oligo-dT and random hexamers. A synthetic immune receptor repertoire was used to assess amplification bias, and residual bias was removed computationally. For the original study's pipeline: After raw reads were preprocessed to remove errors, the CDR3 was defined following IMGT conventions as running from the conserved cysteine to phenylalanine. Clonality was calculated as 1 minus Shannon entropy normalized by log2 of the number of productive unique TCRs. Whether scalp clones were CD4 or CD8 was inferred by matching scalp TCRbeta sequences against CD4 and CD8 repertoires sorted from blood. The source is immuneACCESS, and TCRdb retained only in-frame sequences with V and J called. Part of the clones is not carried over; for the studies checked, unresolved V genes explain less than half of this, and the remainder is unexplained. The DNA was the basis for D and trimming; V, J and clone size are from that table. This sample has about 69,000 clones in its table, and roughly 61% of those were observed once. The ten largest clones take up approximately 19% of the sample.

What the study reported, not specific to this receptor: Resident alphabeta T cells in normal human skin are also sequenced, complicating scalp TCR repertoire analysis, unlike mouse skin dominated by gammadelta T cells. Shared TCR sequences between patients were less evident than in mice, which may be partly attributable to HLA diversity in the patient population. Lesional scalp, especially in alopecia totalis/universalis, showed higher clonality and more expanded CD8+ clones than normal scalp, suggesting antigenic drive.

As regards this clone: Its recognized antigen is unknown. No base qualities exist here, and no much larger clone lies one base off it.

The time point label corresponds to: baseline before oral tofacitinib. Lesional scalp punch biopsies and peripheral blood were obtained from alopecia areata patients. PBMCs were isolated by density centrifugation and stained for CD3, CD4 and CD8, and CD4+ and CD8+ T cells were sorted on a FACSAria. Sequences were derived from CD8+ T cells sorted from blood, sampled at week 0. This TCR was recovered from a human donor with alopecia areata.

The sequenced DNA: TGTGCCAGCAGCCTCTCTAGCGGGGATGAGCAGTTCTTC. Its product reads: CASSLSSGDEQFF. Rearrangement joined TRBV7-9 to TRBJ2-1, and TRBD2 matches 9 of the central bases. CDR1 and CDR2 (SEHNR, FQNEAQ) derive from the germline V gene (reference sequence). From the cysteine up to the phenylalanine, the CDR3 has a length of 13 residues. The kept DNA is CDR3 alone, 39 bases in frame from the first base. V and J are trimmed by 5 bases and 8 bases, and the gene matches miss 4 bases of the junction. The entire variable domain, with the stretches around the CDR3 drawn from the reference TRBV7-9 and TRBJ2-1 proteins, is DTGVSQNPRHKITKRGQNVTFRCDPISEHNRLYWYRQTLGQGPEFLTYFQNEAQLEKSRLLSDRFSAERPKGSFSTLEIQRTEQGDSAMYLCASSLSSGDEQFFGPGTRLTVL.